The next 6 T cell receptor beta chains were all read from a single sample in a study of cytomegalovirus exposure and HLA in healthy donors. Sequencing was performed with immunoSEQ multiplex PCR; in TCRdb, only in-frame clones are kept and a portion is missing. The profile shows around 130,000 clones, about nine tenths of them singletons. The specimen was PBMCs. These receptors came from a man aged 30 to 45 in good health and CMV-seronegative.

This chain uses TRBV5-4 with TRBJ2-1, with 10 bases identical to TRBD2. Trimming took 9 bases from V and 6 from J; bases not matched to a gene: 9. The CDR3 extends over 14 amino acids. The germline V gene encodes CDR1 SGHNT and CDR2 YYREEE (reference sequence). CDR3 sequence (DNA): TGTGCCACCAGGCAGGGACTAGCGATCAATGAGCAGTTCTTC. Amino acid sequence: CATRQGLAINEQFF.

V is TRBV5-6 and J is TRBJ1-3; TRBD1 aligns across 7 bases. V shed 4 bases, J shed 0 bases, and the junction held 7 bases outside the gene matches. CDR1 and CDR2 from the germline V gene are SGHDT and YYEEEE. This CDR3 has 16 amino acids. The CDR3 spells CASSTLQGYSGNTIYF. For the CDR3, the DNA is TGTGCCAGCAGCACTTTACAGGGGTACTCTGGAAACACCATATATTTT.

The table lists this clone with a few counts. The V call is TRBV19, the J call TRBJ2-5; perhaps TRBD2 as D (6 bases). Per the germline V gene, CDR1 is LNHDA and CDR2 is SQIVND (reference sequence). Deletions cut 9 bases from V and 4 bases from J, with 15 bases between. This CDR3 comprises 13 residues. The CDR3 nucleotides are TGTGCCAGCGCCACGGCGGGGCGAGAGACCCAGTACTTC. Protein sequence: CASATAGRETQYF.

The chain links TRBV30 to TRBJ2-3; 14 positions match TRBD2. Trimming at V came to 3 bases and at J to 2 bases, leaving 10 bases not matched to a gene. In germline, CDR1 is GTSNPN, CDR2 SVGIG (reference sequence). The CDR3 loop spans 18 amino acids. The CDR3 DNA reads as TGTGCCTGGAGGGGACAGGGACTAGCGGGAGTCCTCACAGATACGCAGTATTTT. It yields the protein CAWRGQGLAGVLTDTQYF.

The chain carries TRBV6-5 and TRBJ2-1; 9 bases map to TRBD1. After removal of 6 bases from V and 9 bases from J, the junction contained 9 bases not matched to a gene. The CDR3 runs 14 residues. Germline V gene sequence: CDR1 MNHEY, CDR2 SVGAGI. The CDR3 DNA sequence: TGTGCCAGCAGGAAGGGACAGGGAATGGGTGAGCAGTTCTTC. Translated, it gives CASRKGQGMGEQFF.

The chain uses TRBV9 and TRBJ2-5, with a possible D match to TRBD2 (6 bases). The length of the CDR3 is 13 residues. Germline V gene data show CDR1 as SGDLS and CDR2 as YYNGEE. The V and J ends lost 2 bases and 7 bases respectively, with 12 bases between them. The CDR3 nucleotides are TGTGCCAGCAGCGTGTGGGAGGAAGGGACCCAGTACTTC. This sequence encodes CASSVWEEGTQYF.